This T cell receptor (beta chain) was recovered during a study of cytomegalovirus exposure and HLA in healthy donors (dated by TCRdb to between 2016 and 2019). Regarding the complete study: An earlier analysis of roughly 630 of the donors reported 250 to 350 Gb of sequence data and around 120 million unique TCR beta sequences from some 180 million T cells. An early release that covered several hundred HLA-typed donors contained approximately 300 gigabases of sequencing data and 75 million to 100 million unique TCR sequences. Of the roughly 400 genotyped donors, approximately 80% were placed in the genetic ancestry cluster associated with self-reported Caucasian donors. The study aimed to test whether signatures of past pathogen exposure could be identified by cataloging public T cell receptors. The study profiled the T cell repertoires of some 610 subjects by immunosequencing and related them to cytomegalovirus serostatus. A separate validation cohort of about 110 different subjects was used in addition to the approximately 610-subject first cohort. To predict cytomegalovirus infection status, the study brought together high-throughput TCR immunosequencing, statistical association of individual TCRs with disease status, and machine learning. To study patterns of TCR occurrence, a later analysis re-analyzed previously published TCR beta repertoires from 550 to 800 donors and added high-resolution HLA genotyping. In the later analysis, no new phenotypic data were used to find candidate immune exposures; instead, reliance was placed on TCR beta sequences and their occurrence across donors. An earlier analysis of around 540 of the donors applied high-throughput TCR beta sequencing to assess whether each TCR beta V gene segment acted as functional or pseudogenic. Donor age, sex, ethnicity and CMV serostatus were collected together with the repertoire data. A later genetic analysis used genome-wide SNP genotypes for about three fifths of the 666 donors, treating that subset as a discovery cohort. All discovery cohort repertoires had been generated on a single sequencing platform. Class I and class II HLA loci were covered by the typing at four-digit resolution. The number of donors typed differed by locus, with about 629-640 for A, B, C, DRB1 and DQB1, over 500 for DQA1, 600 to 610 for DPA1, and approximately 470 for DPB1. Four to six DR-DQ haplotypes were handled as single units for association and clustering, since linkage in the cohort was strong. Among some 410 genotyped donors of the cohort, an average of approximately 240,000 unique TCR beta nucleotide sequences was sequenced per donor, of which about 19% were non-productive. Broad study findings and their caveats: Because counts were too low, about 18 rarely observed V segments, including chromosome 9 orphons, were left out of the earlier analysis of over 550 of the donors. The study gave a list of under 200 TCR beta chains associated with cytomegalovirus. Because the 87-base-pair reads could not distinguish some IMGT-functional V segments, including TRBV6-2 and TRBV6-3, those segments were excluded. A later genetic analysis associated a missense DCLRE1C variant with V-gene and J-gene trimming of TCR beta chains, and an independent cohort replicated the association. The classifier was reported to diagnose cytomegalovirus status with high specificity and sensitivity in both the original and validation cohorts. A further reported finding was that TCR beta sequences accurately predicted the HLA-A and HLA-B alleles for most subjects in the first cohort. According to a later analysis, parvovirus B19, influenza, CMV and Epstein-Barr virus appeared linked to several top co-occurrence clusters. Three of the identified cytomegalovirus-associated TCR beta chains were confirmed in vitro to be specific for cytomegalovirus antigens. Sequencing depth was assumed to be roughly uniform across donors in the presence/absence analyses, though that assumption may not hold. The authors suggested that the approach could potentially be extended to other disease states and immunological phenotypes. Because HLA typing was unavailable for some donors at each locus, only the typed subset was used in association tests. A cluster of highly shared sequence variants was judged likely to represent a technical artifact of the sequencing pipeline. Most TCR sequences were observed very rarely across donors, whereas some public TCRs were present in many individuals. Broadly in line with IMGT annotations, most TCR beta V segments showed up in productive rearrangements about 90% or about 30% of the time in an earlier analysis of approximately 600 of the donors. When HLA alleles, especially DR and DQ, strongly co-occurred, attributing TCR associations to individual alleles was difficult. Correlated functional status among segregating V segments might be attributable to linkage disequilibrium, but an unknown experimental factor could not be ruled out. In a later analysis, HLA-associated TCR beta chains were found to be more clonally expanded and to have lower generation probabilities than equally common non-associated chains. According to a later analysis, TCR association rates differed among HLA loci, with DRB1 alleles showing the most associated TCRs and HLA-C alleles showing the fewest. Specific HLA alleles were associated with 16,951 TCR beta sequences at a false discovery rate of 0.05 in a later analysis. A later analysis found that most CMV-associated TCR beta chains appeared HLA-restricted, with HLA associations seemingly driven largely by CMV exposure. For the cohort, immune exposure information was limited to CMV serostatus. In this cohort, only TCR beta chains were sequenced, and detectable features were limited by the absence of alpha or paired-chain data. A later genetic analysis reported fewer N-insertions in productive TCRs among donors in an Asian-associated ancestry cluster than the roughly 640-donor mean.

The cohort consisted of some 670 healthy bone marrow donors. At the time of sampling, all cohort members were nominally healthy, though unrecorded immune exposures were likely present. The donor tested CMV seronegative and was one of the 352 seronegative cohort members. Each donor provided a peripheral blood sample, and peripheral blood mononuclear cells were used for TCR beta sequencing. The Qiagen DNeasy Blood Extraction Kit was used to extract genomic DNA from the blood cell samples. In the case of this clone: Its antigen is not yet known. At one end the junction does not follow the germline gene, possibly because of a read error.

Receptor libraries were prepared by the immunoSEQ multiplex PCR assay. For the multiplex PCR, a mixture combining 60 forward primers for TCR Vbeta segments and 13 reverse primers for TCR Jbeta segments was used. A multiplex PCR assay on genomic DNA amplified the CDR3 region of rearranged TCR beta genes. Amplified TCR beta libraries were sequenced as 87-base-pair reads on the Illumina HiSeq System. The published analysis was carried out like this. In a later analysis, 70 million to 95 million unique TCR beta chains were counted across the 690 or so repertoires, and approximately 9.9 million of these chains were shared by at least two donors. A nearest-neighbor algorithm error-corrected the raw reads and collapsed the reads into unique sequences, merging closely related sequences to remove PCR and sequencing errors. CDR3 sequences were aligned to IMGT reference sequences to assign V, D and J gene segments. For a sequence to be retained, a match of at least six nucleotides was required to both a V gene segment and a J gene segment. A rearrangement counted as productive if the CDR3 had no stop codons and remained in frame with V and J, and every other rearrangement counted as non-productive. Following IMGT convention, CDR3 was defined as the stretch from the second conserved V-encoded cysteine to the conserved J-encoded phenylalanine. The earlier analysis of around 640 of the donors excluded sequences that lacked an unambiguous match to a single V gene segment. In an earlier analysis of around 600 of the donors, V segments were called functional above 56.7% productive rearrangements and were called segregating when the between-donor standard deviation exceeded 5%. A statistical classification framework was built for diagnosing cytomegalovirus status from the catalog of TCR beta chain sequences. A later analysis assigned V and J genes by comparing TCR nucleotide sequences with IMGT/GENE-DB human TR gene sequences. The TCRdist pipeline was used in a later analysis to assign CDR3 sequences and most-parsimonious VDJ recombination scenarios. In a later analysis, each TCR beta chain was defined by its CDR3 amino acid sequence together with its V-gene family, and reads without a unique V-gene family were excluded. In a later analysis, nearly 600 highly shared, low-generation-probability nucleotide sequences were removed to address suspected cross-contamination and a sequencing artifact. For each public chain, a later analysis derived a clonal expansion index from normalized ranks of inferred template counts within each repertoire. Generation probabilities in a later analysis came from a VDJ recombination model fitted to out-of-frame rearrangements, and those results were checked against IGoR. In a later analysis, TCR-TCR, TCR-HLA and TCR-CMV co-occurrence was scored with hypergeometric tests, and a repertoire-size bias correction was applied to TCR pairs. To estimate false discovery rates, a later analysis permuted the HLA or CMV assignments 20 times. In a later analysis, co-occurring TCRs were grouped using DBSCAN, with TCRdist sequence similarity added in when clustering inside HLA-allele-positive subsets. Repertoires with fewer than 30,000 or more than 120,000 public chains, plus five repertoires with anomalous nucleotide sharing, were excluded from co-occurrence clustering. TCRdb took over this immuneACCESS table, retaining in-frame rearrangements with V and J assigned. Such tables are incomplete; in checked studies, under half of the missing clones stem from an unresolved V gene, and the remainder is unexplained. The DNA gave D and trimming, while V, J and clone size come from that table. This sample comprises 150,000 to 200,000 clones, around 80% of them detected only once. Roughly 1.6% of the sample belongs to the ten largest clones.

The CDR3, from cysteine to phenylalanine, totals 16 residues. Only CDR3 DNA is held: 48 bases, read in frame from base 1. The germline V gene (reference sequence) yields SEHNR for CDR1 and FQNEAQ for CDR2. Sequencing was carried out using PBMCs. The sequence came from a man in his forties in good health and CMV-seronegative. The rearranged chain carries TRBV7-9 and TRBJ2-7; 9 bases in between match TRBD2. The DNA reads TGTTCCAGCAGCTTAGGGATAGCGGGAGACCTCTACGAGCAGTACTTC. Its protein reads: CSSSLGIAGDLYEQYF.